This TCR beta chain was captured in a study of T cell repertoires in ileal Crohn's disease. Study results and limitations: Clonality above 26.8% at surgery always came with endoscopic recurrence.

TCRdb keeps only in-frame clones here, not all; method: immunoSEQ multiplex PCR. The data show about 62,000 clones, with 85% to 90% seen just once and roughly 1.9% held by the top ten. In its sample, this clone was seen once. Antigen unknown. Time point meaning: neoterminal ileum biopsy at postoperative endoscopy, about 6 months after surgery. The ends were cut back, 0 bases at V and 0 bases at J, with 7 bases in the middle. The CDR3 contains 15 residues. Germline lookup yields CDR1 SGDLS and CDR2 YYNGEE. The sample taken for sequencing was ileal tissue. The rearrangement links TRBV9 to TRBJ1-3; D ambiguous. The clonotype was recovered from an adult with Crohn's disease. This CDR3 reads CASSVGAFSGNTIYF. CDR3 bases: TGTGCCAGCAGCGTAGGGGCATTCTCTGGAAACACCATATATTTT.